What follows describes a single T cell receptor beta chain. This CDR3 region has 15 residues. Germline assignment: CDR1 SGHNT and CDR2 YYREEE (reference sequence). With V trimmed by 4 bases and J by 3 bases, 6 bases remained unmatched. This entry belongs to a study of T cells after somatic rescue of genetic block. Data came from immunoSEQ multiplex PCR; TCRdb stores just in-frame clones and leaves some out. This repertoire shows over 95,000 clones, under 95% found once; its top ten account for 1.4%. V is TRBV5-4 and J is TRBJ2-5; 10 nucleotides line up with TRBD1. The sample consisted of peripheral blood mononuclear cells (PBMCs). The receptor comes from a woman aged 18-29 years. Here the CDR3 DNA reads TGTGCCAGCAGCGGCCGAGGGACAGGGGAAGAGACCCAGTACTTC. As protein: CASSGRGTGEETQYF.